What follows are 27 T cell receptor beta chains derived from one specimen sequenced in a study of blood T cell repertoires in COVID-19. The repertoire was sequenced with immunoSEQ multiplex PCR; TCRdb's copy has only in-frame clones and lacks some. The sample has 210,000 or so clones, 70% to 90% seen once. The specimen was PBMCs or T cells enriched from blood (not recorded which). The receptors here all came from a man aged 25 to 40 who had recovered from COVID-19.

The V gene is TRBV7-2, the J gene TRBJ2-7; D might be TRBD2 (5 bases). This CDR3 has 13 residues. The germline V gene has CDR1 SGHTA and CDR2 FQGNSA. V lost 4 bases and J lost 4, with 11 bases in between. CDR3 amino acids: CASSSYIAYEQYF. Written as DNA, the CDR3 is TGTGCCAGCAGCTCCTATATAGCGTACGAGCAGTACTTC.

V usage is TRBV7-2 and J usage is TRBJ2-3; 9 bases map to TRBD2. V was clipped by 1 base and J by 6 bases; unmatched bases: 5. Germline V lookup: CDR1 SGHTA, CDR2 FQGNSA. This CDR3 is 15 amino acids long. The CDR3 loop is CASSLVAGGLDTQYF. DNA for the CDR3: TGTGCCAGCAGCTTAGTGGCGGGAGGGCTGGATACGCAGTATTTT.

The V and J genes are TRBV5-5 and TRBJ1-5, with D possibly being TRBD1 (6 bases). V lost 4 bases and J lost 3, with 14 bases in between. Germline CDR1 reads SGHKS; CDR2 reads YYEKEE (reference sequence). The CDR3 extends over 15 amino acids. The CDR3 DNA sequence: TGTGCCAGCAGCGCGAAGCAGGGGATCAATCAGCCCCAGCATTTT. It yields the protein CASSAKQGINQPQHF.

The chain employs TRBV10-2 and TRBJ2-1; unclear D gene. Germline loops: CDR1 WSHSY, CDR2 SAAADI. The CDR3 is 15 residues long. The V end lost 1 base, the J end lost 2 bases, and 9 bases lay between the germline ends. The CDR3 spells CASSELVRPYNEQFF. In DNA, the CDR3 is TGCGCCAGCAGTGAGTTGGTGCGGCCCTACAATGAGCAGTTCTTC.

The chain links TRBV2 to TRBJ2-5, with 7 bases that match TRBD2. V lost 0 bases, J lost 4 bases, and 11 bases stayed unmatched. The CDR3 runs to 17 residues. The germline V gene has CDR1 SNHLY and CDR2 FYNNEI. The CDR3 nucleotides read TGTGCCAGCAGTGAAGCGCGGGGAGGGGCAGGAGGAGAGACCCAGTACTTC. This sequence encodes CASSEARGGAGGETQYF.

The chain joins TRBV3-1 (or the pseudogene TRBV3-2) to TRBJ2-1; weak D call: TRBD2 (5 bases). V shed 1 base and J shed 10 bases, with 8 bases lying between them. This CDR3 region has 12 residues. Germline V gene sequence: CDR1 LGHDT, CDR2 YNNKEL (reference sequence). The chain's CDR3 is CASSQARGEQFF. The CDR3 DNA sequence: TGTGCCAGCAGCCAAGCGAGAGGGGAGCAGTTCTTC.

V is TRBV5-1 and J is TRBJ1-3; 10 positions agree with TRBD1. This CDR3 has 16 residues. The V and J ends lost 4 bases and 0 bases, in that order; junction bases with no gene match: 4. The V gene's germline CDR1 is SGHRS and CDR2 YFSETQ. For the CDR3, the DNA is TGCGCCAGCAGCCGGGACAGGGGTCTCTCTGGAAACACCATATATTTT. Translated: CASSRDRGLSGNTIYF.

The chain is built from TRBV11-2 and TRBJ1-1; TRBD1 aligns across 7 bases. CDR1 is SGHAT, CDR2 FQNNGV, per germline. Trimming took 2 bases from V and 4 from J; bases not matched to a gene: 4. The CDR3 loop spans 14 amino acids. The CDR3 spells CASSLQGVSTEAFF. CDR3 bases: TGTGCCAGCAGCTTACAGGGGGTGAGCACTGAAGCTTTCTTT.

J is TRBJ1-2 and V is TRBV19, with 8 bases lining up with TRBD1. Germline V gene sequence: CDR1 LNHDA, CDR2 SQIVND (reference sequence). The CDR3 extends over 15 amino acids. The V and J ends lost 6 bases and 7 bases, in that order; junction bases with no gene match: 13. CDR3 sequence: CASSLSTGEVGGYTF. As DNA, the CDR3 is TGTGCCAGTAGCTTATCGACAGGGGAAGTTGGTGGCTACACCTTC.

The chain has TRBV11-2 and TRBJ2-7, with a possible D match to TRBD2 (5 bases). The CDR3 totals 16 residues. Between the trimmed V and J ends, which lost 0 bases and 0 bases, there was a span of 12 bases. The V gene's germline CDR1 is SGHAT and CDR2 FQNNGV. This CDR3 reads CASSLDRSASSYEQYF. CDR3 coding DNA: TGTGCCAGCAGCTTAGATCGTAGCGCAAGCTCCTACGAGCAGTACTTC.

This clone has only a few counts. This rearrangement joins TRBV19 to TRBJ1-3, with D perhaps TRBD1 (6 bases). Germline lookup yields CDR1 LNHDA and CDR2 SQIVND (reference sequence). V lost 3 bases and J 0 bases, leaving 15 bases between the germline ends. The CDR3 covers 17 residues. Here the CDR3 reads CASSMPTGTTSGNTIYF. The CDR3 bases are TGTGCCAGTAGTATGCCGACAGGAACAACCTCTGGAAACACCATATATTTT. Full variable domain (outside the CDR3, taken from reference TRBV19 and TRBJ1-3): DGGITQSPKYLFRKEGQNVTLSCEQNLNHDAMYWYRQDPGQGLRLIYYSQIVNDFQKGDIAEGYSVSREKKESFPLTVTSAQKNPTAFYLCASSMPTGTTSGNTIYFGEGSWLTVV.

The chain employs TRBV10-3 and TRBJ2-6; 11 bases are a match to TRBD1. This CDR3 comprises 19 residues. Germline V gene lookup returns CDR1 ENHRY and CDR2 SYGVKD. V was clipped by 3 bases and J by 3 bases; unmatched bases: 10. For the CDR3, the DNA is TGTGCCATCAGTGATTTTGTCGGACAGGGGGCGCGTGGGGCCAACGTCCTGACTTTC. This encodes CAISDFVGQGARGANVLTF.

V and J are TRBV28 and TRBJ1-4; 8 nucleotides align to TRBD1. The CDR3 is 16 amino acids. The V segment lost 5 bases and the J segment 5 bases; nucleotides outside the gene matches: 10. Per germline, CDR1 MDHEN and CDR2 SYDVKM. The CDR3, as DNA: TGTGCCAGCAGTCCCATCGCGGGACAGGTAAATGAAAAACTGTTTTTT. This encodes CASSPIAGQVNEKLFF. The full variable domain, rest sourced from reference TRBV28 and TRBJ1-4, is DVKVTQSSRYLVKRTGEKVFLECVQDMDHENMFWYRQDPGLGLRLIYFSYDVKMKEKGDIPEGYSVSREKKERFSLILESASTNQTSMYLCASSPIAGQVNEKLFFGSGTQLSVL.

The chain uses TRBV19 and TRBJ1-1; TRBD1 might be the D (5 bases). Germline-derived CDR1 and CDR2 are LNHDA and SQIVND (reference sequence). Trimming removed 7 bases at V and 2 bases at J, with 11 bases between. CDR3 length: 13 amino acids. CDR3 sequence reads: CASTTATNTEAFF. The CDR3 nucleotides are TGTGCCAGTACGACAGCTACAAACACTGAAGCTTTCTTT.

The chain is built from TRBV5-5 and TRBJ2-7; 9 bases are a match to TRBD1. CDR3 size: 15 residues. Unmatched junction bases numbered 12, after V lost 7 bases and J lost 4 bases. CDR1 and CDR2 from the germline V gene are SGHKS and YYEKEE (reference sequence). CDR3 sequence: CASARRDRESYEQYF. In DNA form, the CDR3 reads TGTGCCAGCGCCCGTCGGGACAGGGAGTCGTACGAGCAGTACTTC.

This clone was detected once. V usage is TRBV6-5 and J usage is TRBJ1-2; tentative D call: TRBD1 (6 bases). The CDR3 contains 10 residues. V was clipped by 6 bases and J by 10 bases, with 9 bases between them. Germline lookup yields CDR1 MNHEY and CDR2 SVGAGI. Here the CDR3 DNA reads TGTGCCAGCAGGGGGGCAATCTACACCTTC. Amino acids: CASRGAIYTF.

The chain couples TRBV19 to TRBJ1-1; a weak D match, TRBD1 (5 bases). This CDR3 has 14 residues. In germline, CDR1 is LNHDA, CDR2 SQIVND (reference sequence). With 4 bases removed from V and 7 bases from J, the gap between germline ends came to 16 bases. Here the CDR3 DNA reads TGTGCCAGTAGTAGGACTACCGGGACGAGTGAAGCTTTCTTT. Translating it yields CASSRTTGTSEAFF.

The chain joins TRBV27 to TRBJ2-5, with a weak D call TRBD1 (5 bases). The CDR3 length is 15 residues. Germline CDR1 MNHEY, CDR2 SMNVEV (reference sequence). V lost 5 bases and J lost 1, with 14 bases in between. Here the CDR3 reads CASSTYQGPQETQYF. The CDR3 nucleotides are TGTGCCAGCAGTACATATCAGGGTCCCCAAGAGACCCAGTACTTC.

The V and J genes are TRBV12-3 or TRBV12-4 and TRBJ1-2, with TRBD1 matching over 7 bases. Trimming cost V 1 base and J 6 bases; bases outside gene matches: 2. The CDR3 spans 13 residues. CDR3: CASSLGQGDGYTF. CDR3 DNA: TGTGCCAGCAGTTTAGGACAGGGCGATGGCTACACCTTC.

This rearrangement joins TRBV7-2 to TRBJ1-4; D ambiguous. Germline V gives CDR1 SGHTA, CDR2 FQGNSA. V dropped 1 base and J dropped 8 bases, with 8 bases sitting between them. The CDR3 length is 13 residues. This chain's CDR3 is CASSLGGGEKLFF. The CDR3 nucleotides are TGTGCCAGCAGCTTAGGCGGTGGCGAAAAACTGTTTTTT.

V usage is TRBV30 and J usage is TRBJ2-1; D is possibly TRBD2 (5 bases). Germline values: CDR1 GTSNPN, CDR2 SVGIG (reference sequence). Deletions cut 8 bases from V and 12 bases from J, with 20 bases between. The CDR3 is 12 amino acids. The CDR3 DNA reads TGTGCCGGACCCAAAGTAGGTCGGGGGCAGTTCTTC. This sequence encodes CAGPKVGRGQFF.

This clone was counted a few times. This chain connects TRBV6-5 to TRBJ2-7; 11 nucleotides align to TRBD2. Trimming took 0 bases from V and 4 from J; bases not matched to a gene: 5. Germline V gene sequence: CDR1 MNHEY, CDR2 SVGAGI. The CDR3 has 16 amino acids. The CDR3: CASSYSLAGGGYEQYF. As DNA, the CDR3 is TGTGCCAGCAGTTACTCCCTAGCGGGAGGCGGATACGAGCAGTACTTC.

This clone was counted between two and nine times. This CDR3 reads CASSQRLADNEQFF. The DNA for the CDR3 is TGTGCCAGCAGCCAACGACTAGCGGACAATGAGCAGTTCTTC. The J gene is TRBJ2-1, the V gene TRBV3-1 (or the pseudogene TRBV3-2); the match to TRBD2 covers 9 bases. Trimming took 2 bases from V and 5 from J; bases not matched to a gene: 1. CDR3 length: 14 amino acids. In germline, CDR1 is LGHDT, CDR2 YNNKEL (reference sequence).

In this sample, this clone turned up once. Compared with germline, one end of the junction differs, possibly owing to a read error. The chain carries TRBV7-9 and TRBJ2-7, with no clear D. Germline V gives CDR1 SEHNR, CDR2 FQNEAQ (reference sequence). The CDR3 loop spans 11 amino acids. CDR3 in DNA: TGTGCCAGCAGCTCCCTGGGTGAAGCGCCGTTC. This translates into CASSSLGEAPF.

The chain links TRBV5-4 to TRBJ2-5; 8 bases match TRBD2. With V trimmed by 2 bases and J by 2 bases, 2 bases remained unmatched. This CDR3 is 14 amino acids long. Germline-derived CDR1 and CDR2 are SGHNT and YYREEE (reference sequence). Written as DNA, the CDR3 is TGTGCCAGCAGCTTCTCGGGGGGGCAAGAGACCCAGTACTTC. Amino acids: CASSFSGGQETQYF.

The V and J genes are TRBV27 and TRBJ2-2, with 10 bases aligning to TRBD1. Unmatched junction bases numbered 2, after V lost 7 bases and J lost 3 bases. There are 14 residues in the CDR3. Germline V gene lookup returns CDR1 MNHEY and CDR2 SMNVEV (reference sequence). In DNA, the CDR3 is TGTGCCAGCAAGGGACAGGGGCACACCGGGGAGCTGTTTTTT. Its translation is CASKGQGHTGELFF.

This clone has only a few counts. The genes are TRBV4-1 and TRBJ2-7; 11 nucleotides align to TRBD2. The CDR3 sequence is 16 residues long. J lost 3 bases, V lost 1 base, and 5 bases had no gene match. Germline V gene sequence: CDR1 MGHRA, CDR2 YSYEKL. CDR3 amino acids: CASSQGAGTSGYEQYF. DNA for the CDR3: TGCGCCAGCAGCCAAGGCGCCGGGACTAGCGGCTACGAGCAGTACTTC.